What follows is one T cell receptor beta chain and its context. This CDR3 has 16 residues. Trimming removed 0 bases at V and 0 bases at J, with 9 bases between. Germline assignment: CDR1 MNHEY and CDR2 SMNVEV (reference sequence). These data come from a study of cytomegalovirus exposure and HLA in healthy donors. Amplification used 60 Vbeta primers and 13 Jbeta primers. Produced via immunoSEQ multiplex PCR; TCRdb's table is partial and in-frame only. The data hold about 68,000 clones, with roughly four fifths observed a single time. The TCR was taken from a human donor in good health. The rearrangement uses TRBV27 and TRBJ2-4; D is ambiguous. What was sequenced was PBMCs. The CDR3 DNA follows: TGTGCCAGCAGTTTATCCTTTTCCCTAGCCAAAAACATTCAGTACTTC. It encodes CASSLSFSLAKNIQYF.